This TCR beta chain was sequenced for a study of graft-versus-host responses after intestinal transplantation. For the study at large: Recipients had transplants, and these were multivisceral, liver-intestinal, or isolated intestinal.

Germline V gene lookup returns CDR1 SGDLS and CDR2 YYNGEE. The length of the CDR3 is 14 residues. The germline V and J ends were trimmed by 0 bases and 2 bases, with 8 bases remaining between them. Assay: immunoSEQ multiplex PCR; the TCRdb copy retains only in-frame clones and omits some. The repertoire holds 80,000 to 95,000 clones, with around 89% as singletons. Remarks on this clone: Its antigen is undetermined.

General study results and limits: Levels of circulating GvH clones at their peak were associated with early post-transplant HvG declines.

The chain links TRBV9 to TRBJ1-2; D unclear. The specimen comprised unstimulated CD4+ T cells sorted from spleen or lymph node cells, sampled before transplant. This receptor was identified in a human donor who was the organ donor for an intestinal transplant. The CDR3 coding sequence is TGTGCCAGCAGCGTAGGACAAAAGAACTATGGCTACACCTTC. It translates to CASSVGQKNYGYTF. The full variable domain, in which reference TRBV9 and TRBJ1-2 provide the parts outside the CDR3, is DSGVTQTPKHLITATGQRVTLRCSPRSGDLSVYWYQQSLDQGLQFLIQYYNGEERAKGNILERFSAQQFPDLHSELNLSSLELGDSALYFCASSVGQKNYGYTFGSGTRLTVV.